These 5 T cell receptor beta chains came from one sample sequenced in a study of T cell responses to AZD1222 COVID-19 vaccine. Profiled with immunoSEQ multiplex PCR; TCRdb holds only in-frame clones, not every one. The sample records nearly 110,000 clones, approximately 92% being singletons. The source material was peripheral blood, sampled 28 days after the second AZD1222 dose. All receptors come from an adult who received the AZD1222 COVID-19 vaccine.

The chain employs TRBV27 and TRBJ1-6; D is undetermined. CDR1 MNHEY and CDR2 SMNVEV come from the germline V gene (reference sequence). Trimming left V 0 bases short and J 14 bases short, with 11 bases between. This CDR3 comprises 13 residues. CDR3 sequence: CASSLSLLSALHF. In DNA, the CDR3 is TGTGCCAGCAGTTTATCCCTCCTCTCGGCCCTCCACTTT.

V is TRBV30 and J is TRBJ1-1; 10 bases are shared with TRBD1. With V trimmed by 1 base and J by 4 bases, 0 bases remained unmatched. The germline gives CDR1 GTSNPN, CDR2 SVGIG (reference sequence). This CDR3 is 13 amino acids long. Here the CDR3 reads CAWSGTGGTEAFF. Here the CDR3 DNA reads TGTGCCTGGAGTGGGACAGGGGGCACTGAAGCTTTCTTT.

The chain uses TRBV24-1 and TRBJ1-2; D possibly corresponds to TRBD1 (5 bases). Trimming shortened V by 6 bases and J by 6 bases, and 13 bases separated the two germline ends. The CDR3 consists of 13 residues. Per germline, CDR1 KGHDR and CDR2 SFDVKD. Here the CDR3 reads CATSQIQGHGYTF. CDR3 coding DNA: TGTGCCACCAGTCAGATTCAGGGACATGGCTACACCTTC.

The chain links TRBV6-4 to TRBJ2-1, with D possibly TRBD2 on 6 matching bases. V was cut by 0 bases and J by 9 bases, with 18 bases left in between. The germline CDR1 and CDR2 sequences are MRHNA and SNTAGT. The CDR3 totals 16 residues. The chain's CDR3 is CASSDSGGVRQGEQFF. CDR3 sequence (DNA): TGTGCCAGCAGTGACTCCGGAGGGGTTCGTCAGGGTGAGCAGTTCTTC.

This clone was seen more than once but under ten times. This chain connects TRBV3-1 (or the pseudogene TRBV3-2) to TRBJ1-3, with D possibly matching TRBD1 (5 bases). The CDR3 sequence is 15 residues long. Germline lookup yields CDR1 LGHDT and CDR2 YNNKEL (reference sequence). V was shortened by 1 base and J by 2 bases, with 9 bases between the two germline ends. DNA of the CDR3: TGTGCCAGCAGCCAAGGGGGCAGGGCTGGAAACACCATATATTTT. Translating gives CASSQGGRAGNTIYF.